One sample yielded the 30 T cell receptor beta chains listed below, sequenced in a study of control samples from healthy donors and cancer patients. Here immunoSEQ multiplex PCR was the method, and the copy in TCRdb shows in-frame clones only, minus some. In the table there are over 150,000 clones, 85% to 95% of which are singletons. Sequences were obtained from blood. The source of these receptors is a woman aged 18-35 years in good health.

This chain uses TRBV7-2 with TRBJ2-3, with D maybe TRBD2 (5 bases). V lost 1 base to trimming and J lost 13 bases, with 18 bases between them. CDR3 length: 14 amino acids. Germline V gene data show CDR1 as SGHTA and CDR2 as FQGNSA. The CDR3 sequence: CASSLGTSPGVEYF. In nucleotides, the CDR3 is TGTGCCAGCAGCTTAGGGACCTCACCCGGGGTTGAGTATTTT.

The chain links TRBV4-2 to TRBJ1-1; D remains ambiguous. Per the germline V gene, CDR1 is LGHNA and CDR2 is YNFKEQ. This CDR3 contains 12 residues. Trimming took 1 base from V and 1 from J, leaving 1 base between them. DNA of the CDR3: TGTGCCAGCAGCCAAGGGAACACTGAAGCTTTCTTT. Protein sequence: CASSQGNTEAFF.

This clone was seen once. The chain recombines TRBV7-2 with TRBJ1-5, with D possibly TRBD1 on 6 matching bases. Looked up from germline, CDR1 is SGHTA and CDR2 is FQGNSA. The ends were cut back, 4 bases at V and 3 bases at J, with 16 bases in the middle. This CDR3 is built from 16 residues. CDR3 region: CASSSRQVWDNQPQHF. CDR3 DNA sequence: TGTGCCAGCAGCTCCCGACAGGTCTGGGACAATCAGCCCCAGCATTTT.

This chain joins TRBV5-1 and TRBJ2-7; 9 bases fit TRBD2. J lost 6 bases, V lost 2 bases, and 9 bases had no gene match. CDR3 length equals 15 residues. The germline V gene encodes CDR1 SGHRS and CDR2 YFSETQ. CDR3 bases: TGCGCCAGCAGCTTCCAGACTAGCGGAGTGAGCGAGCAGTACTTC. Translation: CASSFQTSGVSEQYF.

The rearrangement links TRBV12-3 or TRBV12-4 to TRBJ1-2, with no clear D. The CDR3 totals 12 residues. V was trimmed by 5 bases and J by 7 bases, leaving 11 bases between them. The CDR3 loop is CASSQASRGYTF. The CDR3, as DNA: TGTGCCAGCAGTCAGGCTTCCCGTGGCTACACCTTC.

The chain has TRBV2 and TRBJ1-2; the D is unclear. The CDR3 extends over 10 amino acids. V was shortened by 5 bases and J by 4 bases, with 2 bases between the two germline ends. CDR1 is SNHLY, CDR2 FYNNEI, per germline. This chain's CDR3 is CASSSYGYTF. CDR3 in DNA: TGTGCCAGCAGTTCCTATGGCTACACCTTC. Using reference TRBV2 and TRBJ1-2 for the parts outside the CDR3, the full variable domain is EPEVTQTPSHQVTQMGQEVILRCVPISNHLYFYWYRQILGQKVEFLVSFYNNEISEKSEIFDDQFSVERPDGSNFTLKIRSTKLEDSAMYFCASSSYGYTFGSGTRLTVV.

The chain joins TRBV5-1 to TRBJ2-3; D unclear. This CDR3 comprises 15 residues. V lost 0 bases to trimming and J lost 6 bases, with 14 bases between them. The germline CDR1 and CDR2 sequences are SGHRS and YFSETQ. This CDR3 is CASSLVPEQADTQYF. The CDR3 nucleotides are TGCGCCAGCAGCTTGGTCCCAGAGCAAGCCGATACGCAGTATTTT. Full variable domain (missing parts from reference TRBV5-1 and TRBJ2-3): KAGVTQTPRYLIKTRGQQVTLSCSPISGHRSVSWYQQTPGQGLQFLFEYFSETQRNKGNFPGRFSGRQFSNSRSEMNVSTLELGDSALYLCASSLVPEQADTQYFGPGTRLTVL.

The chain carries TRBV4-1 and TRBJ2-1; D not certain. The CDR3 runs 11 residues. CDR1 is MGHRA and CDR2 is YSYEKL in the germline V gene. The V gene lost 5 bases and the J gene lost 6 bases, with 5 bases spanning the gap. The CDR3 loop reads CASSTGNEQFF. CDR3 nucleotides: TGCGCCAGCAGCACTGGCAATGAGCAGTTCTTC.

V gene TRBV7-2 combines with J gene TRBJ1-2; possible D gene TRBD1, 5 bases. In germline, CDR1 is SGHTA, CDR2 FQGNSA. The CDR3 is 12 amino acids. Between the trimmed V and J ends, which lost 5 bases and 5 bases, there was a span of 9 bases. CDR3 nucleotides: TGTGCCAGCAGCCTAGGGGATTATGGCTACACCTTC. Translated: CASSLGDYGYTF.

This clone has more than one count but fewer than ten. The chain employs TRBV2 and TRBJ1-1; D is uncertain. Trimming removed 1 base from V and 4 bases from J, with 10 bases in between. The CDR3 has 14 amino acids. Germline V lookup: CDR1 SNHLY, CDR2 FYNNEI. The CDR3 loop reads CASSEEPEITEAFF. The CDR3 DNA follows: TGTGCCAGCAGTGAAGAACCGGAGATCACTGAAGCTTTCTTT.

The gene calls are TRBV6-5 and TRBJ1-1; tentatively, D is TRBD1 (5 bases). The CDR3 loop spans 14 amino acids. Between the trimmed V and J ends, which lost 5 bases and 2 bases, there was a span of 12 bases. The germline V gene encodes CDR1 MNHEY and CDR2 SVGAGI. The CDR3 region is CASSRGFGNTEAFF. CDR3 sequence (DNA): TGTGCCAGCAGTCGGGGGTTCGGTAACACTGAAGCTTTCTTT.

This rearrangement joins TRBV13 to TRBJ2-2, with TRBD2 matching over 13 bases. This CDR3 region has 16 residues. Germline V CDR1 and CDR2: PRHDT, FYEKMQ (reference sequence). The junction had 4 bases not matched to a gene; V was cut back by 5 bases and J by 4 bases. CDR3 sequence reads: CASSPGTSGTTGELFF. In DNA, the CDR3 is TGTGCCAGCAGCCCGGGGACTAGCGGGACCACCGGGGAGCTGTTTTTT.

The chain carries TRBV5-1 and TRBJ2-2; 7 bases line up with TRBD2. This CDR3 region has 14 residues. Germline loops: CDR1 SGHRS, CDR2 YFSETQ. The ends lost 5 bases at V and 8 bases at J; junction bases unmatched: 9. The chain's CDR3 is CASRYRGLTGELFF. CDR3 nucleotides: TGCGCCAGCAGGTACCGGGGACTAACTGGGGAGCTGTTTTTT.

The chain joins TRBV19 to TRBJ2-5; 7 bases fit TRBD1. The CDR3 runs to 14 residues. CDR1 LNHDA and CDR2 SQIVND come from the germline V gene (reference sequence). V lost 3 bases, J lost 2 bases, and 3 bases stayed unmatched. The CDR3 reads CASSIGTAQETQYF. Written as DNA, the CDR3 is TGTGCCAGTAGTATCGGGACAGCACAAGAGACCCAGTACTTC.

The chain employs TRBV5-1 and TRBJ2-1, with a tentative D call TRBD2 (6 bases). Trimming left V 4 bases short and J 2 bases short, with 13 bases between. The CDR3 consists of 15 residues. The germline gives CDR1 SGHRS, CDR2 YFSETQ. CDR3 residues: CASSRRREPYNEQFF. For the CDR3, the DNA is TGCGCCAGCAGCCGGCGGAGGGAACCCTACAATGAGCAGTTCTTC.

The genes are TRBV6-4 and TRBJ1-5; D gene unclear. CDR3 length: 14 amino acids. Germline CDR1 and CDR2: MRHNA and SNTAGT. Trimming removed 6 bases at V and 5 bases at J, with 14 bases between. DNA of the CDR3: TGTGCCAGCAGCAGCTTGGACGGCCATCAGCCCCAGCATTTT. This translates into CASSSLDGHQPQHF.

CDR3 protein: CASSQVNTPLGNEQYF. In nucleotides, the CDR3 is TGTGCCAGCAGCCAAGTGAATACCCCCCTTGGGAACGAGCAGTACTTC. This chain uses TRBV3-1 (or the pseudogene TRBV3-2) with TRBJ2-7; no definite D call. The ends were cut back, 1 base at V and 5 bases at J, with 18 bases in the middle. This CDR3 is built from 16 residues. The germline V gene has CDR1 LGHDT and CDR2 YNNKEL (reference sequence).

The rearrangement links TRBV12-5 to TRBJ1-1, with TRBD1 as a possible D gene (5 bases). The CDR3 covers 12 residues. The V gene lost 10 bases and the J gene lost 7 bases, with 16 bases spanning the gap. CDR1 and CDR2 (germline): LGHNT, FRNRAP. CDR3 protein: CATNPDGGEAFF. The CDR3 bases are TGTGCTACCAACCCGGATGGGGGTGAAGCTTTCTTT.

The genes are TRBV6-5 and TRBJ1-4, with D unclear. V was cut by 6 bases and J by 6 bases, with 17 bases left in between. This CDR3 has 15 residues. Germline loops: CDR1 MNHEY, CDR2 SVGAGI. The CDR3 sequence is CASSSYVARYEKLFF. The CDR3 DNA reads as TGTGCCAGCAGCTCCTATGTCGCCCGCTATGAAAAACTGTTTTTT.

The chain is built from TRBV9 and TRBJ2-7; the D is unclear. In germline, CDR1 is SGDLS, CDR2 YYNGEE. The length of the CDR3 is 13 residues. The V end lost 0 bases, the J end lost 6 bases, and 10 bases lay between the germline ends. In DNA, the CDR3 is TGTGCCAGCAGCGTAGGGACCGGCCCCGAGCAGTACTTC. Translated, it gives CASSVGTGPEQYF.

This sequence joins TRBV6-4 and TRBJ2-1; a weak D match, TRBD1 (5 bases). Between the trimmed V and J ends, which lost 4 bases and 8 bases, there was a span of 21 bases. The CDR3 covers 16 residues. The germline V gene encodes CDR1 MRHNA and CDR2 SNTAGT. The CDR3: CASSGGPTKWGDEQFF. CDR3 nucleotide sequence: TGTGCCAGCAGTGGGGGCCCTACTAAGTGGGGCGATGAGCAGTTCTTC.

The chain is built from TRBV28 and TRBJ1-6; D is unclear. Trimming pared 5 bases from V and 7 bases from J, leaving 21 bases between. The CDR3 has 17 amino acids. Germline V CDR1 and CDR2: MDHEN, SYDVKM. CDR3 coding DNA: TGTGCCAGCAGTACGCCGACCGTGCTTCCCGGGAATTCACCCCTCCACTTT. Translated, it gives CASSTPTVLPGNSPLHF. The full variable domain, in which reference TRBV28 and TRBJ1-6 provide the parts outside the CDR3, is DVKVTQSSRYLVKRTGEKVFLECVQDMDHENMFWYRQDPGLGLRLIYFSYDVKMKEKGDIPEGYSVSREKKERFSLILESASTNQTSMYLCASSTPTVLPGNSPLHFGNGTRLTVT.

This chain links TRBV6-2 or TRBV6-3 with TRBJ1-5; D uncertain. CDR3 length equals 14 residues. The germline V gene encodes CDR1 MNHEY and CDR2 SVGEGT. V lost 3 bases and J 6 bases, leaving 12 bases between the germline ends. The chain's CDR3 is CASSYSSASQPQHF. The CDR3 DNA reads TGTGCCAGCAGTTATAGTTCGGCAAGTCAGCCCCAGCATTTT.

The V gene is TRBV5-1, the J gene TRBJ1-2, with 9 bases lining up with TRBD1. Germline assignment: CDR1 SGHRS and CDR2 YFSETQ. This CDR3 is 15 amino acids long. V lost 4 bases and J lost 3; bases outside the gene matches: 7. CDR3 residues: CASSLGTGLYYGYTF. The CDR3 nucleotides are TGCGCCAGCAGCCTCGGGACAGGGCTCTACTATGGCTACACCTTC.

The chain employs TRBV11-3 and TRBJ2-1; TRBD1 matches 10 bases. After removal of 5 bases from V and 6 bases from J, the junction contained 7 bases not matched to a gene. The CDR3 has 15 residues. Germline V lookup: CDR1 SGHNT, CDR2 YENEEA. The CDR3: CASSKGQGLTNEQFF. As DNA, the CDR3 is TGTGCCAGCAGCAAGGGACAGGGGCTTACCAATGAGCAGTTCTTC.

This chain joins TRBV6-5 and TRBJ2-5; TRBD1 matches at 10 bases. Germline V CDR1 and CDR2: MNHEY, SVGAGI. J lost 5 bases, V lost 6 bases, and 3 bases had no gene match. The CDR3 is made up of 13 amino acids. The CDR3 sequence: CASSRDRGETQYF. The CDR3 DNA reads as TGTGCCAGCAGCCGGGACAGGGGTGAGACCCAGTACTTC.

The chain couples TRBV29-1 to TRBJ1-1, with D maybe TRBD1 (6 bases). Trimming pared 7 bases from V and 1 base from J, leaving 16 bases between. Germline V lookup: CDR1 SQVTM, CDR2 ANQGSEA. This CDR3 contains 14 residues. This chain's CDR3 is CSAGDTFPNTEAFF. Here the CDR3 DNA reads TGCAGCGCAGGGGACACCTTCCCGAACACTGAAGCTTTCTTT.

The genes are TRBV6-5 and TRBJ1-6; D not resolved. Germline CDR1 is MNHEY and CDR2 is SVGAGI. CDR3 size: 15 residues. The ends were cut back, 2 bases at V and 7 bases at J, with 12 bases in the middle. The CDR3 sequence is CASSYGPAGNSPLHF. The CDR3 DNA reads as TGTGCCAGCAGTTACGGACCAGCGGGGAATTCACCCCTCCACTTT.

The rearrangement links TRBV5-1 to TRBJ2-1, with D uncertain. Germline V gene sequence: CDR1 SGHRS, CDR2 YFSETQ. This CDR3 comprises 16 residues. V lost 0 bases and J 5 bases, leaving 15 bases between the germline ends. The CDR3 is CASSLEQAARDNEQFF. In DNA, the CDR3 is TGCGCCAGCAGCTTGGAGCAGGCTGCTAGGGACAATGAGCAGTTCTTC.

The J gene is TRBJ2-7, the V gene TRBV7-2; TRBD2 matches 10 bases. With 4 bases clipped from V and 3 bases from J, the junction kept 6 bases outside the gene matches. The germline V gene encodes CDR1 SGHTA and CDR2 FQGNSA. This CDR3 has 15 residues. For the CDR3, the DNA is TGTGCCAGCAGCTCGTCTAGCGGGAGCTACTACGAGCAGTACTTC. It translates to CASSSSSGSYYEQYF.